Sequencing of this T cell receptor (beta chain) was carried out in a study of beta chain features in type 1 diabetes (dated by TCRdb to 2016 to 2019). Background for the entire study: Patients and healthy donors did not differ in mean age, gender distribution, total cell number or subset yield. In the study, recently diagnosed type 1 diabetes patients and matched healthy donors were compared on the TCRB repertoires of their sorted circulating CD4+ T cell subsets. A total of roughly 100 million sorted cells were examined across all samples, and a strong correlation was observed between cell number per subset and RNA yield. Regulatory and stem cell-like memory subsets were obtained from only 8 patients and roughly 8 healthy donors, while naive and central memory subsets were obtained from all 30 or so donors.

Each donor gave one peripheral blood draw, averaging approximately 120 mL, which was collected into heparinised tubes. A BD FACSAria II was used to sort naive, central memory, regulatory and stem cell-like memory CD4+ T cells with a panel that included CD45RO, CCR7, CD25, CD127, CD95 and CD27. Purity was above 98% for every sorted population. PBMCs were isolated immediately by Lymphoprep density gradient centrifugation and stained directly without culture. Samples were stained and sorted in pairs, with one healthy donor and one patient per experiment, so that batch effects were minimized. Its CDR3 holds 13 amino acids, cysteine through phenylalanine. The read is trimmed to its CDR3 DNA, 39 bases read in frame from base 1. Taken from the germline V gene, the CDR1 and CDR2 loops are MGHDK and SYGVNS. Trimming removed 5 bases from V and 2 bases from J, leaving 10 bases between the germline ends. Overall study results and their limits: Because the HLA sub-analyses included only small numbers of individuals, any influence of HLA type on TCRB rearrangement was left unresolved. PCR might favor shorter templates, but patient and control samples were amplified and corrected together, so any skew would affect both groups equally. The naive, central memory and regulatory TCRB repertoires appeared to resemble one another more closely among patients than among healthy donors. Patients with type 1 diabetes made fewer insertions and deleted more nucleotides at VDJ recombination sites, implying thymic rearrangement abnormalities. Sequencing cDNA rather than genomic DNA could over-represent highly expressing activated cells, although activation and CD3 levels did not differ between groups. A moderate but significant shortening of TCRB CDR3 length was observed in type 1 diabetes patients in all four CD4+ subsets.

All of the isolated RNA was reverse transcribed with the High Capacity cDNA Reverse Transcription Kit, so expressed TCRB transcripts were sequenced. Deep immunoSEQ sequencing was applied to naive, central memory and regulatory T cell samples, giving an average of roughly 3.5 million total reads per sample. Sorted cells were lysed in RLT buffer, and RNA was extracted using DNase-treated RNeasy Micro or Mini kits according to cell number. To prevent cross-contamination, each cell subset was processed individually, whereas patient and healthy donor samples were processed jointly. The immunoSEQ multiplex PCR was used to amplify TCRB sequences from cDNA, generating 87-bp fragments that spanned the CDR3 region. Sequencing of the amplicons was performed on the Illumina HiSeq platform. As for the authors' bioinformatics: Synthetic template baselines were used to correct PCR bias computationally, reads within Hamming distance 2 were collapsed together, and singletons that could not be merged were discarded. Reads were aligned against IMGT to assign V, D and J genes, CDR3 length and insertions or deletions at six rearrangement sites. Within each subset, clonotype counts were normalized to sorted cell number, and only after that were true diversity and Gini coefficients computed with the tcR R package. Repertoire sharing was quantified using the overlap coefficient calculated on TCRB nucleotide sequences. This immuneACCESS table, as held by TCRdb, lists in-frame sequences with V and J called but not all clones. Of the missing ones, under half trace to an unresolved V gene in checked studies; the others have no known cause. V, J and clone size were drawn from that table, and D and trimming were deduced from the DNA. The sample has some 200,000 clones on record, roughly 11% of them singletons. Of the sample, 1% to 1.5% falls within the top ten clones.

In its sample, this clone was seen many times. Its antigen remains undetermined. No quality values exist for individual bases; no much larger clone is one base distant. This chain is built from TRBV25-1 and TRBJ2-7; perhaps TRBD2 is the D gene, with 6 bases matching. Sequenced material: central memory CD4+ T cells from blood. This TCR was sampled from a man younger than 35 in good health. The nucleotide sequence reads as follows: TGTGCCAGCAGTACCCCTAGCGCCTACGAGCAGTACTTC. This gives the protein CASSTPSAYEQYF.